Listed below are T cell receptor beta chains from one sample, sequenced in a study of blood T cell repertoires in COVID-19. TCRdb's table, derived via immunoSEQ multiplex PCR, lists solely in-frame clones and lacks some. This sample has about 360,000 clones, with 75% to 90% found just once. Input material: peripheral blood. The source is a woman aged 60-75 years with COVID-19, enrolled during active disease. CDR3s leave out the opening cysteine and the closing phenylalanine or tryptophan. Fields, in order: V gene, CDR3 protein.

v_gene: TRBV9
CDR3aa: ASSANTRSGNTIY

v_gene: TRBV5-1
CDR3aa: ASRVLQGNYGYT

v_gene: TRBV5-1
CDR3aa: ASSSWTGGSGELF

v_gene: TRBV9
CDR3aa: ASSVRDSSYNEQF

v_gene: TRBV7-9
CDR3aa: ASSPIGGSNQPQH

v_gene: TRBV30
CDR3aa: AWRLQGSLGEQY

v_gene: TRBV4-2
CDR3aa: ASSQDPLAGGRGTQY

v_gene: TRBV7-6
CDR3aa: ASSFSTKGDDYGYT

v_gene: TRBV4-2
CDR3aa: ASSQDAGGKDGYT

v_gene: TRBV7-9
CDR3aa: ASSLALAGAEAF

v_gene: TRBV5-1
CDR3aa: ASSLLAGGLNEQF

v_gene: TRBV4-1
CDR3aa: ASSQTGNTEAF

v_gene: TRBV7-9
CDR3aa: ASSPGTGGANTEAF

v_gene: TRBV7-3
CDR3aa: ASSLGGPPYEQY

v_gene: TRBV7-9
CDR3aa: ASSARLAQTQY

v_gene: TRBV2
CDR3aa: ASSELTGWYEQY

v_gene: TRBV11-3
CDR3aa: ASATPGQALSTQY

v_gene: TRBV11-3
CDR3aa: ASSLAGTGPYNEQF

v_gene: TRBV5-1
CDR3aa: ASSGTSGGINEQF

v_gene: TRBV2
CDR3aa: ASSGAEAF

v_gene: TRBV13
CDR3aa: ASSSRDRNNEQF

v_gene: TRBV19
CDR3aa: ASSLEGSGNQPQH

v_gene: TRBV11-2
CDR3aa: ASSQEGQPQH

v_gene: TRBV7-2
CDR3aa: ASSRDYSSGNTIY

v_gene: TRBV30
CDR3aa: AYGRGHEQY

v_gene: TRBV19
CDR3aa: ASSMKASSYNEQF

v_gene: TRBV7-3
CDR3aa: ASSSRGGMNTEAF

v_gene: TRBV9
CDR3aa: ASSVAGTRRIINTGELF

v_gene: TRBV7-9
CDR3aa: AAERGLSYEQY

v_gene: TRBV29-1
CDR3aa: SSKTGPGTDTQY

v_gene: TRBV4-1
CDR3aa: ASSPLPAGAINEKLF

v_gene: TRBV4-1
CDR3aa: ASSQGFLRAGKVGELF

v_gene: TRBV6-1
CDR3aa: ASILRQGNYNEQF

v_gene: TRBV30
CDR3aa: AWSLSPEAF

v_gene: TRBV9
CDR3aa: ASSVAFGGHTEAF

v_gene: TRBV5-4
CDR3aa: ASSSGTANEKLF

v_gene: TRBV4-1
CDR3aa: ASSHPITGFDGYT

v_gene: TRBV7-2
CDR3aa: ASSATAKNIQY

v_gene: TRBV5-4
CDR3aa: ASSTGTGISPLH

v_gene: TRBV9
CDR3aa: ASSVGSGGTTDTQY

v_gene: TRBV7-9
CDR3aa: ASSLEGQSSYEQY

v_gene: TRBV6-6
CDR3aa: ASNAKDRGLYNEQF

v_gene: TRBV5-1
CDR3aa: ASSLDSEGEEEKLF

v_gene: TRBV4-1
CDR3aa: ASSRQRGGGTGELF

v_gene: TRBV7-2
CDR3aa: ASSLLGQNTEAF

v_gene: TRBV6-2/TRBV6-3
CDR3aa: ASSQGLGREQY